The entry below gives a single T cell receptor beta chain sequence along with its context. The antigen is not known. Based on CD45RO/CCR7/CD25/CD127/CD95/CD27, CD4+ regulatory, stem cell-like memory, naive and central memory cells were sorted. The data derive from a study of beta chain features in type 1 diabetes. Broader study findings: All four CD4+ subsets of Type 1 diabetes patients contained TCRB CDR3s that were moderately but significantly shorter. At VDJ recombination sites, type 1 diabetes patients had fewer insertions and more deleted nucleotides.

The whole isolated RNA underwent reverse transcription, so sequencing captured expressed TCRB transcripts. Approximately 3.6 million reads per sample on average were obtained from naive, central memory and regulatory T cell samples. Here immunoSEQ multiplex PCR was the method, and the copy in TCRdb shows in-frame clones only, minus some. The sample lists roughly 610,000 clones; 15% were seen once. Trimming removed 1 base from V and 2 bases from J; junction bases left unmatched: 4. CDR3 length: 14 residues. The germline V gene has CDR1 SQVTM and CDR2 ANQGSEA. The TCR originated in a man between 18 and 29 years old in good health. Sequenced: naive CD4+ T cells from blood. The J gene is TRBJ1-1, the V gene TRBV29-1; TRBD1 aligns across 7 bases. The CDR3 region has the DNA TGCAGCGTTGAAGGGTGGACAGGAAACACTGAAGCTTTCTTT. Protein sequence: CSVEGWTGNTEAFF.